This entry lists 16 T cell receptor delta chains sequenced from one sample in a study of Vδ1+ human thymocytes. Study-wide results and caveats: Thymic TRG and TRD repertoires appeared highly polyclonal.

Extracted RNA was reverse transcribed into cDNA. The CDR3 regions were amplified by multiplex PCR from V-gene primers to a constant-region primer. TCRdb applied CATT to the multiplex PCR reads for clone calling. The sample has 45,000 to 60,000 delta-chain clones; approximately 16% are singletons. No antigen has been identified for these receptors. Sequenced sample: Vdelta1+ gamma-delta thymocytes from the thymus. Subset defined: FACS-sorted CD3+ TCRalphabeta- TCRVdelta1+ TCRVdelta2- thymocytes. The origin of the receptors is a girl less than two years old who had congenital heart surgery.

The chain joins TRDV1 to TRDJ1; TRDD3 might be the D (6 bases). The CDR3 has 25 residues. Germline values: CDR1 TSWWSYY, CDR2 QGS. The V end lost 5 bases, the J end lost 0 bases, and 43 bases lay between the germline ends. As DNA, the CDR3 is TGTGCTCTTGGGCCTGAGGAGTACTTTGTTTTGGGGATTCAATTCTACCTCACGAACACCGATAAACTCATCTTT. It specifies CALGPEEYFVLGIQFYLTNTDKLIF.

This sequence joins TRDV1 and TRDJ1; 8 positions match TRDD2. CDR3 size: 21 residues. With V trimmed by 0 bases and J by 0 bases, 18 bases remained unmatched. Germline V gene lookup returns CDR1 TSWWSYY and CDR2 QGS. CDR3: CALGELPSYRGLGADTDKLIF. CDR3 nucleotides: TGTGCTCTTGGGGAACTCCCTTCCTATAGGGGGTTGGGGGCAGACACCGATAAACTCATCTTT.

The V call is TRDV1, the J call TRDJ1; TRDD3 matches at 8 bases. V dropped 4 bases and J dropped 3; count of bases not matched to a gene: 19. The CDR3 extends over 19 amino acids. CDR1 is TSWWSYY and CDR2 is QGS in the germline V gene. The CDR3 coding sequence is TGTGCTCTTGGGGCCCCATTTCAATGGTACTGGGGGTGGGCCGATAAACTCATCTTT. Translating it yields CALGAPFQWYWGWADKLIF.

To note about this clone: One end of the junction varies from germline; a read error may be responsible. This chain uses TRDV2 with TRDJ3; TRDD3 matches at 7 bases. The CDR3 is made up of 15 amino acids. Germline CDR1 GEAIGNYY, CDR2 EKD. CDR3 in amino acids: CARDTLLGTPRQTFF. CDR3 bases: TGTGCCCGTGACACCTTACTGGGGACGCCCCGACAGACGTTTTTC.

This clone was picked up a small number of times. This sequence joins TRDV1 and TRDJ1; 9 bases fit TRDD3. The V gene end was trimmed by 2 bases and the J gene end by 3 bases; junction bases not matched to a gene: 13. This CDR3 comprises 18 residues. Germline loops: CDR1 TSWWSYY, CDR2 QGS. CDR3 residues: CALGETPISWGIADKLIF. For the CDR3, the DNA is TGTGCTCTTGGGGAAACTCCGATTAGCTGGGGGATTGCCGATAAACTCATCTTT.

This chain connects TRDV1 to TRDJ1, with TRDD3 matching over 13 bases. CDR3 length: 20 amino acids. Losses at the gene ends were 3 bases for V and 1 base for J; bases not matched to a gene: 14. The germline V gene has CDR1 TSWWSYY and CDR2 QGS. CDR3: CALGEASDWGIRLVTDKLIF. CDR3 coding DNA: TGTGCTCTTGGGGAGGCGTCCGACTGGGGGATACGCTTAGTCACCGATAAACTCATCTTT.

This clone appeared once. The chain joins TRDV1 to TRDJ1; 8 nucleotides align to TRDD3. Germline V lookup: CDR1 TSWWSYY, CDR2 QGS. This CDR3 is built from 19 residues. Trimming took 4 bases from V and 0 from J; bases not matched to a gene: 16. This CDR3 is CALGARAAGGPIYTDKLIF. The CDR3 DNA is TGTGCTCTTGGGGCTCGAGCGGCTGGGGGACCAATTTACACCGATAAACTCATCTTT.

This clone was counted between two and nine times. The chain recombines TRDV1 with TRDJ1, with 8 bases aligning to TRDD2. CDR3 size: 19 residues. Trimming at V came to 4 bases and at J to 0 bases, leaving 16 bases not matched to a gene. The V gene's germline CDR1 is TSWWSYY and CDR2 QGS. CDR3 nucleotide sequence: TGTGCTCTTGGGGGTCTTCCTACGACATACGGGGAGTACACCGATAAACTCATCTTT. This codes for CALGGLPTTYGEYTDKLIF.

This rearrangement joins TRDV1 to TRDJ1, with D possibly matching TRDD2 (5 bases). Between the trimmed V and J ends, which lost 0 bases and 1 base, there was a span of 15 bases. This CDR3 has 17 residues. The germline CDR1 and CDR2 sequences are TSWWSYY and QGS. CDR3 bases: TGTGCTCTTGGGGAACTTCCTAATTGTCATTTCACCGATAAACTCATCTTT. It encodes CALGELPNCHFTDKLIF.

This clone was detected a few times. The V call is TRDV1, the J call TRDJ1; D is unclear. This CDR3 is 17 amino acids long. V was clipped by 0 bases and J by 10 bases, with 24 bases between them. Germline assignment: CDR1 TSWWSYY and CDR2 QGS. In DNA form, the CDR3 reads TGTGCTCTTGGGGAACTCAGGTCTGTCAGGTCAGTTATAGGACTCATCTTT. It translates to CALGELRSVRSVIGLIF.

This clone was counted a few times. The chain is built from TRDV1 and TRDJ1; perhaps TRDD2 as D (7 bases). Trimming stripped 2 bases from V and 2 bases from J, with 33 bases between. Germline V gene sequence: CDR1 TSWWSYY, CDR2 QGS. This CDR3 comprises 22 residues. CDR3 sequence: CALGEKGPRAFLLTGRTDKLIF. The CDR3 region has the DNA TGTGCTCTTGGGGAAAAAGGCCCACGTGCCTTCCTCCTTACTGGGCGTACCGATAAACTCATCTTT.

This clone was observed a few times. The chain combines TRDV1 with TRDJ1; 7 nucleotides align to TRDD3. CDR1 TSWWSYY and CDR2 QGS come from the germline V gene. CDR3 size: 16 residues. The trim removed 5 bases at V and 0 bases at J, leaving 9 bases unmatched. In DNA form, the CDR3 reads TGTGCTCTTGGGCGTGCGGGGGGATCCAACACCGATAAACTCATCTTT. Residues: CALGRAGGSNTDKLIF.

The V gene is TRDV1, the J gene TRDJ1, with 8 positions matching TRDD3. This CDR3 spans 17 amino acids. Germline CDR1 TSWWSYY, CDR2 QGS. The CDR3 spells CAYLQIRRGYKGDKLIF. CDR3 DNA sequence: TGTGCGTACCTGCAAATCCGCCGGGGATACAAGGGCGATAAACTCATCTTT.

V and J are TRDV1 and TRDJ1; D is undetermined. The V end was cut by 1 base, the J end by 1 base, with 13 bases between. The CDR3 contains 16 residues. The germline V gene has CDR1 TSWWSYY and CDR2 QGS. The CDR3 sequence is CALGEHFAGSTDKLIF. DNA of the CDR3: TGTGCTCTTGGGGAACACTTCGCAGGCTCCACCGATAAACTCATCTTT.

The J gene is TRDJ1, the V gene TRDV1, with 13 bases aligning to TRDD3. CDR3 length: 20 amino acids. V lost 0 bases to trimming and J lost 4 bases; unmatched junction nucleotides: 14. Germline assignment: CDR1 TSWWSYY and CDR2 QGS. The CDR3 DNA is TGTGCTCTTGGGGAACTTCAGGGGTCCCGTACTGGGGGATACGTCGATAAACTCATCTTT. This sequence encodes CALGELQGSRTGGYVDKLIF.

The chain joins TRDV1 to TRDJ1; a weak D match, TRDD3 (5 bases). CDR1 TSWWSYY and CDR2 QGS come from the germline V gene. The CDR3 totals 24 residues. Deletions cut 0 bases from V and 0 bases from J, with 35 bases between. The chain's CDR3 is CALGELRLEVSAGGQILYTDKLIF. The CDR3 region has the DNA TGTGCTCTTGGGGAACTCCGTCTCGAGGTTTCTGCCGGGGGCCAAATCCTTTACACCGATAAACTCATCTTT.